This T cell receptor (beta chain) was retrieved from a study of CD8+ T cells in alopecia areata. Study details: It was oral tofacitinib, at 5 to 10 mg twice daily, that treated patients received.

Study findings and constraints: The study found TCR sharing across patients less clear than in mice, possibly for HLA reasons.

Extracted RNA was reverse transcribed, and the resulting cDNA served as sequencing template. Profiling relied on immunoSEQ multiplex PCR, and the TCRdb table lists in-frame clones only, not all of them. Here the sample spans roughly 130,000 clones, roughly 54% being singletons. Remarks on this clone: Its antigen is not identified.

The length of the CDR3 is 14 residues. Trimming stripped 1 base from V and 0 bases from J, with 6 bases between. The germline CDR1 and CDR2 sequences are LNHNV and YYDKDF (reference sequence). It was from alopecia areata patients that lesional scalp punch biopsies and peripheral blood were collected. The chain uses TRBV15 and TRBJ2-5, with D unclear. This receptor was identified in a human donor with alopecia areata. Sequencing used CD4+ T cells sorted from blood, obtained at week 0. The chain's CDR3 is CATSRGRYQETQYF. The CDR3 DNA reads TGTGCCACCAGCAGAGGACGGTACCAAGAGACCCAGTACTTC.